This entry lists 21 T cell receptor beta chains sequenced from one sample in a study of T cell responses to AZD1222 COVID-19 vaccine. The assay was immunoSEQ multiplex PCR, and TCRdb's table has in-frame clones only and misses some. Altogether 99,000 or so clones are present, more than 85% being singletons, with the ten largest covering around 5%. Sequences were derived from peripheral blood, sampled on day 0 of AZD1222 vaccination. These receptors were taken from an adult in good health.

This chain connects TRBV2 to TRBJ2-3; 7 bases are shared with TRBD2. Germline lookup yields CDR1 SNHLY and CDR2 FYNNEI. The CDR3 runs to 14 residues. The trim removed 7 bases at V and 4 bases at J, leaving 8 bases unmatched. This CDR3 is CASTREAGADTQYF. CDR3 bases: TGTGCCAGCACGAGGGAGGCGGGGGCAGATACGCAGTATTTT.

This chain uses TRBV3-1 (or the pseudogene TRBV3-2) with TRBJ2-7; D not certain. There are 14 residues in the CDR3. Germline V gene data show CDR1 as LGHDT and CDR2 as YNNKEL (reference sequence). Trimming stripped 4 bases from V and 4 bases from J, with 14 bases between. This chain's CDR3 is CASSPTRAGYEQYF. The CDR3 bases are TGTGCCAGCAGCCCCACCAGAGCCGGTTACGAGCAGTACTTC.

The chain has TRBV12-5 and TRBJ1-1, with D tentatively TRBD1 (5 bases). This CDR3 is built from 11 residues. The germline V gene encodes CDR1 LGHNT and CDR2 FRNRAP. Deletions cut 6 bases from V and 7 bases from J, with 9 bases between. The CDR3: CASGRGLEAFF. The CDR3 nucleotides are TGTGCTAGTGGCCGGGGACTTGAAGCTTTCTTT.

This clone was seen a handful of times. The genes are TRBV19 and TRBJ1-1; perhaps TRBD1 as D (5 bases). This CDR3 has 15 residues. Trimming took 5 bases from V and 0 from J, leaving 13 bases between them. CDR1 is LNHDA and CDR2 is SQIVND in the germline V gene (reference sequence). CDR3 bases: TGTGCCAGTAGTTCCATTGACAGATTGAACACTGAAGCTTTCTTT. It specifies CASSSIDRLNTEAFF.

This chain joins TRBV5-1 and TRBJ2-7, with D possibly being TRBD1 (5 bases). Germline V gene data show CDR1 as SGHRS and CDR2 as YFSETQ. CDR3 size: 14 residues. Trimming left V 2 bases short and J 1 base short, with 10 bases between. This CDR3 is CASSFRGSSYEQYF. CDR3 nucleotides: TGCGCCAGCAGCTTTAGGGGTTCGTCCTACGAGCAGTACTTC.

The chain uses TRBV6-1 and TRBJ1-5, with D uncertain. CDR3 size: 15 residues. Germline V CDR1 and CDR2: MNHNS, SASEGT. V lost 3 bases and J lost 11, with 20 bases in between. The CDR3 sequence: CASSEQGLRFSAQHF. The CDR3 DNA follows: TGTGCCAGCAGTGAGCAAGGGCTTCGGTTCTCAGCCCAGCATTTT.

The J gene is TRBJ1-2, the V gene TRBV11-2; TRBD1 aligns across 8 bases. Germline lookup yields CDR1 SGHAT and CDR2 FQNNGV. Losses at the gene ends were 0 bases for V and 4 bases for J; bases not matched to a gene: 4. The CDR3 sequence is 15 residues long. The CDR3 nucleotides read TGTGCCAGCAGCTTAGAGCGACAGGGGACCTATGGCTACACCTTC. This translates into CASSLERQGTYGYTF.

The V and J genes are TRBV20-1 and TRBJ2-7, with 9 bases lining up with TRBD2. The ends lost 6 bases at V and 3 bases at J; junction bases unmatched: 9. The CDR3 is 14 amino acids. Germline V gene lookup returns CDR1 DFQATT and CDR2 SNEGSKA (reference sequence). The CDR3 sequence: CSASGTSPRYEQYF. The CDR3 DNA reads TGCAGTGCAAGTGGGACTAGCCCTCGCTACGAGCAGTACTTC.

The chain combines TRBV7-6 with TRBJ1-4; 7 bases align to TRBD1. CDR3 size: 15 residues. Germline-derived CDR1 and CDR2 are SGHVS and FNYEAQ. Trimming at V came to 5 bases and at J to 2 bases, leaving 5 bases not matched to a gene. In nucleotides, the CDR3 is TGTGCCAGCAGCCCGCAGGGGGTCACTAATGAAAAACTGTTTTTT. Its translation: CASSPQGVTNEKLFF.

V gene TRBV6-5 combines with J gene TRBJ2-3; D assignment may be TRBD1 or TRBD2 (5 bases each). Germline CDR1 and CDR2: MNHEY and SVGAGI. Trimming removed 0 bases from V and 4 bases from J, with 8 bases in between. The CDR3 loop spans 14 amino acids. The CDR3 region has the DNA TGTGCCAGCAGTTACTCGAGAGGGGCAGATACGCAGTATTTT. Encoded protein: CASSYSRGADTQYF.

This clone was found once. The rearrangement uses TRBV27 and TRBJ2-1, with 10 bases matching TRBD2. Germline-derived CDR1 and CDR2 are MNHEY and SMNVEV (reference sequence). The ends lost 4 bases at V and 9 bases at J; junction bases unmatched: 9. The CDR3 loop spans 15 amino acids. This chain's CDR3 is CASSSSGRAGSEQFF. Here the CDR3 DNA reads TGTGCCAGCAGTTCCAGCGGGAGGGCCGGGAGTGAGCAGTTCTTC.

V and J are TRBV18 and TRBJ1-5; D ambiguous. Per germline, CDR1 KGHSH and CDR2 LQKENI. The V end lost 8 bases, the J end lost 1 base, and 9 bases lay between the germline ends. The CDR3 extends over 13 amino acids. The CDR3 is CASRSGSNQPQHF. The CDR3 nucleotides read TGTGCCAGCCGATCGGGGAGCAATCAGCCCCAGCATTTT.

In nucleotides, the CDR3 is TGCGCCAGCAGCTTATTTCCGTCGACCGGGGGCCAAGAGACCCAGTACTTC. It specifies CASSLFPSTGGQETQYF. V usage is TRBV5-1 and J usage is TRBJ2-5, with D perhaps TRBD2 (6 bases). Germline CDR1 and CDR2: SGHRS and YFSETQ. V lost 2 bases and J 1 base, leaving 18 bases between the germline ends. The CDR3 sequence is 17 residues long.

This rearrangement joins TRBV7-2 to TRBJ1-2; 7 bases fit TRBD1. This CDR3 region has 15 residues. Germline-derived CDR1 and CDR2 are SGHTA and FQGNSA. V shed 5 bases and J 6 bases; nucleotides not matched to a gene: 12. DNA of the CDR3: TGTGCCAGCAGCCCCCAGGGACAGACGGGGAATGGCTACACCTTC. Protein product: CASSPQGQTGNGYTF.

For this clone: Other DNA sequences in this specimen translate into the identical CDR3. The rearrangement links TRBV20-1 to TRBJ1-1; no reliable D call. Trimming removed 4 bases at V and 3 bases at J, with 6 bases between. This CDR3 comprises 11 residues. Germline V gene lookup returns CDR1 DFQATT and CDR2 SNEGSKA (reference sequence). DNA of the CDR3: TGCAGTGCTATTAGGGACACTGAAGCTTTCTTT. Protein: CSAIRDTEAFF.

CDR3 nucleotide sequence: TGTGCCAGTAAGCAGGCAGCTACCCGGCCCCAGCATTTT. The encoded protein is CASKQAATRPQHF. The chain carries TRBV19 and TRBJ1-5; D call uncertain. Germline values: CDR1 LNHDA, CDR2 SQIVND (reference sequence). The CDR3 sequence is 13 residues long. Deletions cut 7 bases from V and 9 bases from J, with 16 bases between.

CDR3 loop: CASSQSYNEQFF. The CDR3 nucleotides are TGTGCCAGCAGCCAAAGCTACAATGAGCAGTTCTTC. The J gene is TRBJ2-1, the V gene TRBV14; D unresolved. Germline V lookup: CDR1 SGHDN, CDR2 FVKESK. Trimming cost V 2 bases and J 3 bases, with 2 bases left between them. The CDR3 sequence is 12 residues long.

The V gene is TRBV30, the J gene TRBJ1-2; possibly TRBD1 for D (5 bases). V was shortened by 1 base and J by 2 bases, with 11 bases between the two germline ends. The CDR3 spans 14 residues. In germline, CDR1 is GTSNPN, CDR2 SVGIG (reference sequence). In DNA, the CDR3 is TGTGCCTGGAGTGAGGGGACCCTCAACTATGGCTACACCTTC. This encodes CAWSEGTLNYGYTF. Full variable domain (outside the CDR3, taken from reference TRBV30 and TRBJ1-2): SQTIHQWPATLVQPVGSPLSLECTVEGTSNPNLYWYRQAAGRGLQLLFYSVGIGQISSEVPQNLSASRPQDRQFILSSKKLLLSDSGFYLCAWSEGTLNYGYTFGSGTRLTVV.

V gene TRBV2 combines with J gene TRBJ2-1; a weak D match, TRBD2 (6 bases). V was shortened by 9 bases and J by 9 bases, with 18 bases between the two germline ends. Germline V lookup: CDR1 SNHLY, CDR2 FYNNEI. The CDR3 extends over 13 amino acids. In DNA, the CDR3 is TGTGCCAGTTCCGGGGTGGGGGGAGGTGAGCAGTTCTTC. This codes for CASSGVGGGEQFF.

This chain connects TRBV29-1 to TRBJ2-1; D possibly uses TRBD1 or TRBD2 (5 bases each). V lost 7 bases and J 10 bases, leaving 14 bases between the germline ends. Looked up from germline, CDR1 is SQVTM and CDR2 is ANQGSEA. The CDR3 spans 11 residues. The CDR3 loop reads CSARGPKEQFF. CDR3 DNA: TGCAGCGCCCGGGGACCCAAGGAGCAGTTCTTC.

This clone appeared a single time. The chain combines TRBV6-2 or TRBV6-3 with TRBJ2-7, with TRBD2 matching over 9 bases. Trimming at V came to 6 bases and at J to 6 bases, leaving 15 bases not matched to a gene. The CDR3 is made up of 16 amino acids. Germline V gene sequence: CDR1 MNHEY, CDR2 SVGEGT. The CDR3 protein is CASRPNSLAGRSEQYF. CDR3 bases: TGTGCCAGCAGGCCTAATAGTCTAGCGGGAAGGAGCGAGCAGTACTTC.